Described below is a single TCR beta chain sequence and its context. This sample is part of a study of blood T cell repertoires in COVID-19. Whole-study context: PBMCs, B-cell-depleted T cells, or T cells provided the cDNA or gDNA that made up the material.

J gave up 2 bases and V 8 bases, and 2 bases lay outside the gene matches. Germline values: CDR1 MNHNY, CDR2 SVGAGI (reference sequence). The CDR3 is made up of 12 amino acids. Some clones are missing from TCRdb's copy, which holds only in-frame ones; the method was immunoSEQ multiplex PCR. The sample contains about 180,000 clones, roughly 80% of which appear only once. What was sequenced was peripheral blood. The receptor's source is a human donor in a cohort sampled during active COVID-19. V is TRBV6-6 and J is TRBJ1-1; 7 bases match TRBD1. This chain's CDR3 is CASGTANTEAFF. CDR3 DNA: TGTGCCAGCGGGACAGCCAACACTGAAGCTTTCTTT.